This TCR beta chain appears in the sequencing data of a study of blood T cell repertoires in COVID-19. Sequenced by immunoSEQ multiplex PCR; TCRdb stores in-frame clones only, minus some. The repertoire holds about 99,000 clones, with 70% to 90% as singletons. The CDR3 loop spans 15 amino acids. The germline V gene encodes CDR1 SNHLY and CDR2 FYNNEI. J was trimmed by 5 bases and V by 7 bases; bases with no gene match: 10. The receptor was derived from a man between 45 and 60 years old in a cohort sampled during active COVID-19. Sequenced: peripheral blood. This chain links TRBV2 with TRBJ2-1, with 8 positions matching TRBD2. This CDR3 is CASISGLAADNEQFF. DNA of the CDR3: TGTGCCAGCATTTCAGGACTAGCCGCGGACAATGAGCAGTTCTTC.